A single TCR beta chain is shown here with its context. The junction differs from germline at one of its ends, possibly a read error. The sample belongs to a study of tumor-infiltrating lymphocytes in primary liver carcinoma. Total RNA amounting to around 530 ng was the source from which TCR beta cDNA was made with a constant-region primer. For TCR beta, libraries were produced by three nested multiplex PCR rounds using slightly modified ARM-PCR. TRBV1-TRBV30 forward primers paired with a C-beta reverse primer were used in the first two PCR rounds, which ran approximately 10 cycles each. TCRdb ran MiXCR on the multiplex PCR reads and lists one entry per CDR3 protein. The sample includes tens of thousands of distinct CDR3 sequences, 71% seen only once; the top ten take approximately 14%. Investigators took RNA and DNA out together from 20-30 mg of unsorted bulk tissue. CDR1 MDHEN and CDR2 SYDVKM come from the germline V gene. The CDR3 is 11 amino acids.

The chain uses TRBV28 and TRBJ2-5, with D possibly matching TRBD2 (5 bases). The sequencing input was liver tumor tissue from sampling region 4. The sample's subset: tumor region T4, right-lateral pole. This TCR was recovered from a woman aged 55-69 years with primary liver carcinoma and hepatitis B virus infection. The CDR3 bases are TGTACCAGCAGTTTAAGGGAGACTCAGTACTTC. Its translation is CTSSLRETQYF.